This T cell receptor beta chain was identified in a study of cytomegalovirus exposure and HLA in healthy donors. Sequencing used immunoSEQ multiplex PCR; TCRdb keeps in-frame clones, though not all of them. There are about 240,000 clones in the sample; around 87% occur only once, and less than 1.5% lies in the top ten. The CDR3 contains 14 residues. The V gene's germline CDR1 is SGHNT and CDR2 YYREEE (reference sequence). Trimming cost V 0 bases and J 9 bases; bases outside gene matches: 5. The study drew the donors from its approximately 120-subject validation cohort, separate from the approximately 700-subject first cohort.

This clonotype originated in a woman in her 30s in good health and CMV-seropositive. The chain combines TRBV5-4 with TRBJ2-3, with 9 bases that match TRBD1. The sample was PBMCs. The CDR3 DNA reads TGTGCCAGCAGCTTGGGTGACAGGGGGTGGACGCAGTATTTT. Protein sequence: CASSLGDRGWTQYF.